Sequencing of this TCR beta chain was carried out in a study of OX40 agonist ivuxolimab in advanced cancers. The overall study: Ivuxolimab doses were 0.01, 0.1, 0.3, 1.5, 3 or 10 mg/kg every 2 weeks.

In this sample, this clone turned up a few times. The table came from immunoSEQ multiplex PCR; TCRdb's copy has only in-frame clones and leaves some out. The sample includes about 82,000 clones, 88% seen only once; the top ten take less than 0.85%. Sequenced here: CD4+ or CD8+ T cells sorted from blood, sampled in a trial of the OX40 agonist ivuxolimab. This clonotype originated in an adult with an advanced solid tumor such as melanoma, head and neck, liver or kidney cancer.

DNA for the CDR3: TGTGCCAGCAGTTACAGGGCGGGGAAGCAGTACTTC. Amino acid sequence: CASSYRAGKQYF. The chain employs TRBV27 and TRBJ2-7, with D perhaps being TRBD1 or TRBD2 (6 bases each). Germline assignment: CDR1 MNHEY and CDR2 SMNVEV (reference sequence). V lost 4 bases to trimming and J lost 8 bases, with 12 bases between them. The CDR3 has 12 residues.